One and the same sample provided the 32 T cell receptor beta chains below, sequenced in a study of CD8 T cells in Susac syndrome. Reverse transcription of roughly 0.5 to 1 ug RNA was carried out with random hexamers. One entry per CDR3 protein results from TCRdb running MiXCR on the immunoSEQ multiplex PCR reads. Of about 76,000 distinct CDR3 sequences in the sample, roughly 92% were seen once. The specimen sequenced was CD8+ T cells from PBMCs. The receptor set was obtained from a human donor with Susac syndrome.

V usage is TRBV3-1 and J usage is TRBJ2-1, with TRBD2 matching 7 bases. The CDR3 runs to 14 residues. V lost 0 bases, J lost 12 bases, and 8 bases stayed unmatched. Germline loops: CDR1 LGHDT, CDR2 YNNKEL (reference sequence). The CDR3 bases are TGTGCCAGCAGCCAAGATCCCGCGGGAGTCGTGCAGTTCTTC. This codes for CASSQDPAGVVQFF.

CDR3 loop: CASSFRDMSTEAFF. The CDR3 nucleotides read TGCGCCAGCAGCTTCCGGGACATGAGCACTGAAGCTTTCTTT. J is TRBJ1-1 and V is TRBV5-1; D is possibly TRBD1 (6 bases). Trimming stripped 2 bases from V and 4 bases from J, with 12 bases between. Germline V gene sequence: CDR1 SGHRS, CDR2 YFSETQ. The CDR3 covers 14 residues.

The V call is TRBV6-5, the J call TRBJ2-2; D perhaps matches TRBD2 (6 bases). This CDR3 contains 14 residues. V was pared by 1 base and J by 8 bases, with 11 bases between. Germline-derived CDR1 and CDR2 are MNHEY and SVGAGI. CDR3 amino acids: CASSYFGSSGELFF. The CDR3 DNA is TGTGCCAGCAGTTACTTCGGGAGCTCAGGGGAGCTGTTTTTT.

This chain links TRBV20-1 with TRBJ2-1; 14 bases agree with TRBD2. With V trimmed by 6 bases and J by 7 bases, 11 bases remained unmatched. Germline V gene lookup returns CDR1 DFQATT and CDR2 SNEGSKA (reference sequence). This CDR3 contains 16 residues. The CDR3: CSAIRLAGGVPNEQFF. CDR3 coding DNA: TGCAGTGCGATTCGACTAGCGGGAGGGGTCCCAAATGAGCAGTTCTTC.

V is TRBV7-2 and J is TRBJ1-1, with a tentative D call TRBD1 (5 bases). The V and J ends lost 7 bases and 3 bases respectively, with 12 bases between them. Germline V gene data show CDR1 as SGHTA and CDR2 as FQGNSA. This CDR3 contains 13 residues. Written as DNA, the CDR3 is TGTGCCAGCACCCTGTTCAGGGACACTGAAGCTTTCTTT. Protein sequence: CASTLFRDTEAFF.

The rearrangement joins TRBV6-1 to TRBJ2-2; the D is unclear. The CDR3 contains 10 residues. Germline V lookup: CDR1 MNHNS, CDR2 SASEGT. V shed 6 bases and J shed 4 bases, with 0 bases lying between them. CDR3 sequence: CASSTGELFF. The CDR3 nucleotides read TGTGCCAGCAGCACCGGGGAGCTGTTTTTT.

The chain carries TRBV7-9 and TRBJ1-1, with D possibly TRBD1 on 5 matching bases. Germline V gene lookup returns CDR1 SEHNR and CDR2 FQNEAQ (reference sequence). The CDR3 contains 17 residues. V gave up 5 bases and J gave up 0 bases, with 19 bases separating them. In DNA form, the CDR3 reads TGTGCCAGCAGCCAGATCCGGGACGTAGAAATGAACACTGAAGCTTTCTTT. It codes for CASSQIRDVEMNTEAFF.

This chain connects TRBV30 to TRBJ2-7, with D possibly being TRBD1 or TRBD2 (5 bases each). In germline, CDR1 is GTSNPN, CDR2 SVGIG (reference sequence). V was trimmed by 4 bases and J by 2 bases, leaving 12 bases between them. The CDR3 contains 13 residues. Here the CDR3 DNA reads TGTGCCTGGACTTTTGGGGGAGCCTACGAGCAGTACTTC. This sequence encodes CAWTFGGAYEQYF.

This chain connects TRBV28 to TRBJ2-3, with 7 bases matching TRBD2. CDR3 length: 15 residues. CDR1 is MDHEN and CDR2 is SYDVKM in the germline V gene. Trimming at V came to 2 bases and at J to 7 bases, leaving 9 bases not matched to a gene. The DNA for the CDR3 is TGTGCCAGCAGTTTAACGGTGGGAGGGCCAAATACGCAGTATTTT. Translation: CASSLTVGGPNTQYF.

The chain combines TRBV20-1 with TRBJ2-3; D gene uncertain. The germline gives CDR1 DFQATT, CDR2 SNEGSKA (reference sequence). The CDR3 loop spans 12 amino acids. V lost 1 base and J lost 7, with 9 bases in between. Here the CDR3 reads CSARARVNTQYF. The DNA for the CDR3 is TGCAGTGCTAGAGCTCGCGTAAATACGCAGTATTTT.

The CDR3 DNA is TGTGCCAGTAGTATGATCGCGACAGGTAATAGCAATCAGCCCCAGCATTTT. Encoded protein: CASSMIATGNSNQPQHF. This rearrangement joins TRBV19 to TRBJ1-5; D might be TRBD1 (6 bases). Trimming pared 3 bases from V and 0 bases from J, leaving 15 bases between. The CDR3 is 17 residues long. Germline V gene sequence: CDR1 LNHDA, CDR2 SQIVND (reference sequence).

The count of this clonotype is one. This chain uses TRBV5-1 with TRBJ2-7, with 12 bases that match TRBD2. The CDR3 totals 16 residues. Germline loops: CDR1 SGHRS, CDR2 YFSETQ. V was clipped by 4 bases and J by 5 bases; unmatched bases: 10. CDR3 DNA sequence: TGCGCCAGCAGCCCGTCACTAGCGGGAGGACCCCACGAGCAGTACTTC. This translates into CASSPSLAGGPHEQYF.

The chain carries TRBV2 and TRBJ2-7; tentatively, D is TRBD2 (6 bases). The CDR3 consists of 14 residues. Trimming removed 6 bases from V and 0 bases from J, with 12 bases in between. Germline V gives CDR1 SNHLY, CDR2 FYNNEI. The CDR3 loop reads CASSQPGLSYEQYF. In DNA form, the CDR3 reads TGTGCCAGCAGCCAACCGGGACTCTCCTACGAGCAGTACTTC.

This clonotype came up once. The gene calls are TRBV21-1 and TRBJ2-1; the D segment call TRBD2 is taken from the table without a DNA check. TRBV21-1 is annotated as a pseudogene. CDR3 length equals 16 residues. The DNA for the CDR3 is TGTGCCAGCAGCAAAGGCGAGCGGGAAAGAAGGAATGAGCAGTTCTTC. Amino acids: CASSKGERERRNEQFF.

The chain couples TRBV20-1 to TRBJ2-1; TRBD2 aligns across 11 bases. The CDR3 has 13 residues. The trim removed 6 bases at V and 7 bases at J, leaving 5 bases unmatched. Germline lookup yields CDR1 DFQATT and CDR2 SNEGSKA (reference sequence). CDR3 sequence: CSAGLAGGNEQFF. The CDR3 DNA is TGCAGTGCCGGGCTAGCGGGAGGTAATGAGCAGTTCTTC.

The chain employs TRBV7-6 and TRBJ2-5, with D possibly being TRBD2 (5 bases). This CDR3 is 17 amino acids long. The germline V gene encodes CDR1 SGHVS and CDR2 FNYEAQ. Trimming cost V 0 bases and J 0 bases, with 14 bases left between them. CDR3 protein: CASSLAEAEMNQETQYF. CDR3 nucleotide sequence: TGTGCCAGCAGCTTAGCGGAGGCAGAAATGAACCAAGAGACCCAGTACTTC.

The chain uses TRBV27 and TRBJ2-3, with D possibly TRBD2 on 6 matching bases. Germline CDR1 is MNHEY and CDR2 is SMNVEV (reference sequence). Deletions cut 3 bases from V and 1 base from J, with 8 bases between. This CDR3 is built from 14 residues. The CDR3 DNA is TGTGCCAGCAGTTTGACTAGACGCACAGATACGCAGTATTTT. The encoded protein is CASSLTRRTDTQYF.

The CDR3 DNA is TGTGCCAGCAGTGCCCGGGACAGGGGGGTTTACGAGCAGTACTTC. Its translation: CASSARDRGVYEQYF. The chain recombines TRBV2 with TRBJ2-7; 11 nucleotides agree with TRBD1. This CDR3 has 15 amino acids. Per germline, CDR1 SNHLY and CDR2 FYNNEI. The trim removed 4 bases at V and 4 bases at J, leaving 6 bases unmatched.

The CDR3 sequence: CASSLQPTGELFF. CDR3 bases: TGTGCCAGCAGCCTCCAGCCTACCGGGGAGCTGTTTTTT. The gene calls are TRBV7-3 and TRBJ2-2, with D unresolved. CDR1 is SGHTA and CDR2 is FQGTGA in the germline V gene. V lost 5 bases and J 5 bases, leaving 9 bases between the germline ends. This CDR3 is built from 13 residues.

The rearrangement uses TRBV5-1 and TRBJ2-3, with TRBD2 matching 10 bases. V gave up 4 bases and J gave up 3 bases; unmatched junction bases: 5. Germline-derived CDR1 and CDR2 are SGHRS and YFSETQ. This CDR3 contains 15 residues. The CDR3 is CASSLAGESTDTQYF. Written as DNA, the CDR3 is TGCGCCAGCAGCCTAGCGGGAGAGAGTACAGATACGCAGTATTTT.

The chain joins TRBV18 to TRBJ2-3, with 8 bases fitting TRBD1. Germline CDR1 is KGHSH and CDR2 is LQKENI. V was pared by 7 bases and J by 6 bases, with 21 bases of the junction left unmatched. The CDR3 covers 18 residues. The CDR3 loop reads CASFPGQGDFSQIDTQYF. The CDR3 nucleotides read TGTGCCAGCTTCCCCGGACAGGGTGATTTCTCACAGATCGATACGCAGTATTTT. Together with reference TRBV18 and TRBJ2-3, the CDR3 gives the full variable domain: NAGVMQNPRHLVRRRGQEARLRCSPMKGHSHVYWYRQLPEEGLKFMVYLQKENIIDESGMPKERFSAEFPKEGPSILRIQQVVRGDSAAYFCASFPGQGDFSQIDTQYFGPGTRLTVL.

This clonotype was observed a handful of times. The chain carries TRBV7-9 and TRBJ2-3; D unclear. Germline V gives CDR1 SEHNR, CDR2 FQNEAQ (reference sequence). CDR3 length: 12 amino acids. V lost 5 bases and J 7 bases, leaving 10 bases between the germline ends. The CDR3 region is CASSDQFHTQYF. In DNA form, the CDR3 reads TGTGCCAGCAGCGACCAATTCCATACGCAGTATTTT.

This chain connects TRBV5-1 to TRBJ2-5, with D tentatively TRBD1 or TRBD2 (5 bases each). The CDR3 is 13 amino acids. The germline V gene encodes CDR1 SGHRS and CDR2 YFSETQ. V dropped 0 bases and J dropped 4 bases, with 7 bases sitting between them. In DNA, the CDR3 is TGCGCCAGCAGCTTGGTGAGGGGAGAGACCCAGTACTTC. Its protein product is CASSLVRGETQYF.

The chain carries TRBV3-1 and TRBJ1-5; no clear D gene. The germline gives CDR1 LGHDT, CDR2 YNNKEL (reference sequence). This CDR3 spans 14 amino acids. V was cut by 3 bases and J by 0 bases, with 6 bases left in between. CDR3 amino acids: CASSQTTSNQPQHF. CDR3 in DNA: TGTGCCAGCAGCCAGACAACTAGCAATCAGCCCCAGCATTTT.

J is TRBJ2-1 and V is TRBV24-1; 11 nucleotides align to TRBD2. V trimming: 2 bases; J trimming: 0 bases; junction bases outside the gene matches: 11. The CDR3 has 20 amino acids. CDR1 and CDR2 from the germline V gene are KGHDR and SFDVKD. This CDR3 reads CATSDWASGRLVSSYNEQFF. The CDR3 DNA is TGTGCCACCAGTGATTGGGCTAGCGGGAGGCTGGTTAGCTCCTACAATGAGCAGTTCTTC.

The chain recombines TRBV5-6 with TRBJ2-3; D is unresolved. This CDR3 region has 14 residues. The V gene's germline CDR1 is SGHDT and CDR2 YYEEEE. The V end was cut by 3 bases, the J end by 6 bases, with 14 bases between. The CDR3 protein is CASSSGPVLDTQYF. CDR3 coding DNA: TGTGCCAGCAGCTCCGGCCCCGTTCTTGATACGCAGTATTTT.

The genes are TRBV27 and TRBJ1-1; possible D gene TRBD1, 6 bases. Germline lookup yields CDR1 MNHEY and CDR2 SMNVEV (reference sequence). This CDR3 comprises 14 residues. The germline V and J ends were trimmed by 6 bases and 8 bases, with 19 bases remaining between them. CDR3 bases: TGTGCCAGCAGCCCGTCCTCCGAAAGGGGGGAAGCTTTCTTT. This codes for CASSPSSERGEAFF.

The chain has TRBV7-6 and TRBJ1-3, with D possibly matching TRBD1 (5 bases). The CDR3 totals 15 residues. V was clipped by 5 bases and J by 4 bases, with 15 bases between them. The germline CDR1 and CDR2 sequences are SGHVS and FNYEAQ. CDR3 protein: CASSPGWDVGNTIYF. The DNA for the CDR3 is TGTGCCAGCAGCCCGGGATGGGACGTCGGAAACACCATATATTTT. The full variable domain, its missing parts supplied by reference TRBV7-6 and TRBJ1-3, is GAGVSQSPRYKVTKRGQDVALRCDPISGHVSLYWYRQALGQGPEFLTYFNYEAQQDKSGLPNDRFSAERPEGSISTLTIQRTEQRDSAMYRCASSPGWDVGNTIYFGEGSWLTVV.

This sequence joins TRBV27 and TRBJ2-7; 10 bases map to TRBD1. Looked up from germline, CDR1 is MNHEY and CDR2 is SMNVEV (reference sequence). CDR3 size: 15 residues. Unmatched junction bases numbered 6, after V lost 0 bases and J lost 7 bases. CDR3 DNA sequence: TGTGCCAGCAGTTTATCCGGGACAGGGGCGGAGGAGCAGTACTTC. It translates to CASSLSGTGAEEQYF.

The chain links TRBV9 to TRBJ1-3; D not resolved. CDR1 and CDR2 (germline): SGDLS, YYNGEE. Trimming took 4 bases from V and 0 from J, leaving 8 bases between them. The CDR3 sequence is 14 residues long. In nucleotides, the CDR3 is TGTGCCAGCAGCCCTACAGACTCTGGAAACACCATATATTTT. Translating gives CASSPTDSGNTIYF.

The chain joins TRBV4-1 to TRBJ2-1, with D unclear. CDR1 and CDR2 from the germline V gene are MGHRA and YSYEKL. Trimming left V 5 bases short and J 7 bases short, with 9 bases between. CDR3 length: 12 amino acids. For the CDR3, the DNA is TGCGCCAGCAGCTTTGTTGGGAATGAGCAGTTCTTC. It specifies CASSFVGNEQFF.

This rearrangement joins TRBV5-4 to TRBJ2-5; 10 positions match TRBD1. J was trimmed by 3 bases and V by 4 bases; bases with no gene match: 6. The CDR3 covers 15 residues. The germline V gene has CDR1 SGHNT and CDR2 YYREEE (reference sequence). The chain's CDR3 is CASSLTGTGEETQYF. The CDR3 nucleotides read TGTGCCAGCAGCCTCACCGGGACAGGGGAAGAGACCCAGTACTTC.